This T cell receptor beta chain was recovered during a study of identifying expanded T cells in peripheral blood (dated by TCRdb to the late 2010s). At the level of the whole study: Technical replicates were generated by sequencing separate aliquots of the same genomic DNA pool, and four replicates were compared pairwise. Summary of the overall study and its limitations: Around 1.2 differentially abundant clones were flagged by the binomial model between technical replicates, whereas about 16 and 19 were flagged over approximately two weeks and four weeks, respectively. In all healthy donors, the variance in clone template counts between samples taken roughly two weeks apart rose significantly as total template count increased. Both the number of clones called differentially abundant and the false-positive rate were significantly reduced by the beta-binomial model across all healthy-donor time intervals. It was expected by the authors that biological variance in healthy repertoires might increase further over much longer intervals, such as months to years.

The immunoSEQ Assay, which relies on bias-controlled multiplex PCR amplification of genomic DNA, was used to profile TCRbeta CDR3 regions. The authors' analysis ran thus. To quantify the absolute abundance of each unique TCRbeta CDR3 region, the sequences were collapsed and filtered. Two models were used to test differential abundance: a binomial model (Fisher-equivalent) and a beta-binomial model that adds time-dependent variance fitted from healthy donors. Any clone with fewer than 5 combined templates was excluded, and a clone was called differentially abundant if its Benjamini-Hochberg FDR was below 0.01. Beta-binomial variance was modeled as a function of total template count across the two samples using the form v = (b*log(k)+a)^2. Imported from immuneACCESS, the table was reduced by TCRdb to in-frame sequences with V and J called. These copies leave out some clones; in studies compared against another copy, an unresolved V gene accounts for under half, and the cause of the remainder is not known. That table is the source of V, J and clone size, and D and trimming were worked out from the DNA. In all, the sample holds about 84,000 clones, and about 86% of those were seen once. About 5.6% of the sample rests with the top ten.

A distance of 9 bases separates the germline ends of V and J, which lose 2 bases and 0 bases respectively. As encoded in the germline V gene, CDR1 is SGHRS while CDR2 is YFSETQ. Its CDR3 holds 15 amino acids, cysteine through phenylalanine. Only CDR3 DNA is held: 45 bases, read in frame from base 1. No immune events such as infections were documented for the healthy donors during the collection period. Healthy-donor blood repertoires served as a training cohort to calibrate time-dependent variance in a beta-binomial model of T-cell clone differential abundance. There were about ten healthy donors in the training cohort, of whom 3 were female and 7 were male. The donors were between roughly 25 and 65 years old, with an average age of 43 years. Whole blood, obtained from a commercial supplier, was collected from each healthy donor at three time points spaced two weeks apart. For immunosequencing, genomic DNA was extracted from whole blood that had not been sorted.

Worth noting for this clone: Its antigen is not yet known. Within one base of it there is no much larger clone, and no base qualities were kept.

This TCR was recovered from a person aged 18 to 75 in good health. The sequence links TRBV5-1 to TRBJ2-1; a tentative D match to TRBD2 spans 6 bases. Sequencing input: blood. Read as DNA, the sequence is TGCGCCAGCAGCTTCACGGGGGACTCCTACAATGAGCAGTTCTTC. The resulting protein is CASSFTGDSYNEQFF. The CDR3, completed at both ends by the reference TRBV5-1 and TRBJ2-1 genes, gives the full variable domain KAGVTQTPRYLIKTRGQQVTLSCSPISGHRSVSWYQQTPGQGLQFLFEYFSETQRNKGNFPGRFSGRQFSNSRSEMNVSTLELGDSALYLCASSFTGDSYNEQFFGPGTRLTVL.